The 22 T cell receptor beta chains presented below share a single source sample, sequenced in a study of T cell responses to AZD1222 COVID-19 vaccine (dated by TCRdb to 2020 to 2022). Explained via the paper, the time point label denotes: about 28 days (+/-7) after the second vaccine dose. The method behind the library was the immunoSEQ multiplex PCR assay. Entries here come from immuneACCESS through TCRdb and include only in-frame sequences with V and J called. Some clones fail to appear in such tables; in the studies checked, an unresolved V gene covers under half of the shortfall, and the cause of the remainder is unknown. In this sample the table shows some 120,000 clones, approximately 85% of which occur a single time. The ten largest account for about 4.4% of the sample. The source material was peripheral blood, sampled 28 days after the second AZD1222 dose. These receptors originate from an adult who received the AZD1222 COVID-19 vaccine.

Regarding this clone: Within the sample, other DNA sequences also encode this same CDR3. This sequence joins TRBV10-1 and TRBJ1-6; D call uncertain. Trimming removed 3 bases at V and 10 bases at J, with 10 bases between. CDR1 is WNHNN, CDR2 SYGVQD, per germline (reference sequence). There are 13 residues in the CDR3. The DNA of the CDR3 is TGCGCCAGCAGTGAATCCCTTCGGTCACCCCTCCACTTT. Its protein is CASSESLRSPLHF.

The chain is built from TRBV18 and TRBJ1-1; D gene unclear. The germline V gene has CDR1 KGHSH and CDR2 LQKENI. The CDR3 totals 14 residues. The ends were cut back, 1 base at V and 0 bases at J, with 6 bases in the middle. The CDR3 coding sequence is TGTGCCAGCTCACCACTTCGGATGAACACTGAAGCTTTCTTT. This translates into CASSPLRMNTEAFF.

This chain links TRBV5-4 with TRBJ2-7, with 10 bases that match TRBD1. CDR1 and CDR2 from the germline V gene are SGHNT and YYREEE (reference sequence). CDR3 length: 12 residues. J lost 12 bases, V lost 4 bases, and 7 bases had no gene match. The CDR3 region is CASSPPGQGLYF. CDR3 in DNA: TGTGCCAGCAGCCCTCCGGGACAGGGGCTGTACTTC.

This clone was counted only a few times. The chain joins TRBV13 to TRBJ2-1; 8 bases agree with TRBD2. V trimming: 3 bases; J trimming: 1 base; junction bases outside the gene matches: 8. The CDR3 has 17 residues. Germline CDR1 is PRHDT and CDR2 is FYEKMQ (reference sequence). The CDR3 sequence is CASSFLRGGLSYNEQFF. CDR3 sequence (DNA): TGTGCCAGCAGCTTCCTCCGGGGGGGCCTATCCTACAATGAGCAGTTCTTC.

This chain connects TRBV6-4 to TRBJ2-3, with a tentative D call TRBD1 (7 bases). V gave up 0 bases and J gave up 2 bases, with 9 bases separating them. CDR1 is MRHNA and CDR2 is SNTAGT in the germline V gene. The CDR3 is 15 amino acids. The CDR3 region has the DNA TGTGCCAGCAGTGACTCGGAGGGGGCCACAGATACGCAGTATTTT. Amino acids: CASSDSEGATDTQYF.

The chain employs TRBV5-1 and TRBJ2-4; D unclear. The germline gives CDR1 SGHRS, CDR2 YFSETQ. There are 12 residues in the CDR3. V lost 5 bases and J 6 bases, leaving 9 bases between the germline ends. The CDR3: CASSPNGNIQYF. The CDR3 coding sequence is TGCGCCAGCAGTCCCAATGGAAACATTCAGTACTTC.

This chain connects TRBV3-1 (or the pseudogene TRBV3-2) to TRBJ1-2; weak D call: TRBD1 (5 bases). The CDR3 runs to 13 residues. CDR1 is LGHDT, CDR2 YNNKEL, per germline (reference sequence). The V gene lost 3 bases and the J gene lost 6 bases, with 11 bases spanning the gap. Here the CDR3 DNA reads TGTGCCAGCAGCCAGCCCCCGGGGCATGGCTACACCTTC. Protein product: CASSQPPGHGYTF.

The chain joins TRBV4-1 to TRBJ1-6, with 7 nucleotides matching TRBD1. The length of the CDR3 is 17 residues. Germline V CDR1 and CDR2: MGHRA, YSYEKL. Unmatched junction bases numbered 8, after V lost 0 bases and J lost 6 bases. The CDR3 loop is CASSQEGQRRSNSPLHF. DNA for the CDR3: TGCGCCAGCAGCCAAGAGGGACAGCGAAGATCTAATTCACCCCTCCACTTT.

The chain joins TRBV28 to TRBJ1-2; 7 bases are a match to TRBD1. In germline, CDR1 is MDHEN, CDR2 SYDVKM. The CDR3 spans 14 residues. Losses at the gene ends were 6 bases for V and 3 bases for J; bases not matched to a gene: 7. For the CDR3, the DNA is TGTGCCAGCAGAACGGCAGGGGGGGACTATGGCTACACCTTC. Its protein is CASRTAGGDYGYTF.

The chain carries TRBV19 and TRBJ1-5; D is uncertain. V was pared by 7 bases and J by 6 bases, with 13 bases between. CDR1 is LNHDA and CDR2 is SQIVND in the germline V gene (reference sequence). The CDR3 runs to 13 residues. CDR3 sequence: CASTDSGGQPQHF. CDR3 DNA sequence: TGTGCCAGTACCGATTCGGGCGGTCAGCCCCAGCATTTT.

V and J are TRBV12-3 or TRBV12-4 and TRBJ1-1, with D unclear. This CDR3 region has 12 residues. V was clipped by 5 bases and J by 8 bases, with 12 bases between them. The CDR3 region has the DNA TGTGCCAGCAGTCTTTCCATGGGGGAAGCTTTCTTT. It specifies CASSLSMGEAFF.

This clone was seen just once. Here the CDR3 reads CSVSDRDTEAFF. The DNA of the CDR3 is TGCAGCGTCTCGGACCGGGACACTGAAGCTTTCTTT. The V call is TRBV29-1, the J call TRBJ1-1; D is undetermined. CDR1 is SQVTM, CDR2 ANQGSEA, per germline. V was clipped by 6 bases and J by 3 bases, with 11 bases between them. This CDR3 spans 12 amino acids.

The table lists this clone with a few counts. V gene TRBV3-1 (or the pseudogene TRBV3-2) combines with J gene TRBJ1-2; D is undetermined. V lost 5 bases, J lost 7 bases, and 8 bases lay in between. Germline-derived CDR1 and CDR2 are LGHDT and YNNKEL (reference sequence). This CDR3 has 11 residues. The CDR3 coding sequence is TGTGCCAGCAGCGCCCGGTTTGGCTACACCTTC. Amino acids: CASSARFGYTF.

As for this clone: Additional DNA sequences in this sample encode the identical CDR3. V usage is TRBV28 and J usage is TRBJ2-3; D is undetermined. Germline CDR1 reads MDHEN; CDR2 reads SYDVKM. The CDR3 extends over 12 amino acids. V lost 3 bases, J lost 7 bases, and 8 bases lay in between. CDR3 amino acids: CASSLVRYTQYF. CDR3 bases: TGTGCCAGCAGTTTGGTCAGATATACGCAGTATTTT.

The chain uses TRBV10-3 and TRBJ1-2, with a weak D call TRBD1 (6 bases). V was clipped by 3 bases and J by 4 bases, with 18 bases between them. Looked up from germline, CDR1 is ENHRY and CDR2 is SYGVKD. The CDR3 loop spans 16 amino acids. The CDR3 DNA reads as TGTGCCATCAGTGACCCAACCGGGGGGGCAACCTATGGCTACACCTTC. It encodes CAISDPTGGATYGYTF.

The genes are TRBV4-1 and TRBJ2-1; D possibly corresponds to TRBD2 (6 bases). V lost 0 bases and J 4 bases, leaving 13 bases between the germline ends. The CDR3 contains 16 residues. The germline gives CDR1 MGHRA, CDR2 YSYEKL. The CDR3 sequence is CASSQDRPGGYNEQFF. The CDR3 coding sequence is TGCGCCAGCAGCCAAGATCGGCCCGGGGGTTACAATGAGCAGTTCTTC.

V is TRBV10-3 and J is TRBJ2-7; D may be TRBD1 or TRBD2 (5 bases each). This CDR3 region has 15 residues. The germline gives CDR1 ENHRY, CDR2 SYGVKD. Trimming left V 3 bases short and J 3 bases short, with 15 bases between. The CDR3 bases are TGTGCCATCAGTGAAGACCCGGGGCTGGGCTACGAGCAGTACTTC. This encodes CAISEDPGLGYEQYF.

The V call is TRBV13, the J call TRBJ1-1, with D possibly being TRBD1 (5 bases). CDR1 and CDR2 (germline): PRHDT, FYEKMQ (reference sequence). The CDR3 consists of 16 residues. The V gene lost 2 bases and the J gene lost 1 base, with 14 bases spanning the gap. CDR3: CASSLFTDRSNTEAFF. CDR3 DNA sequence: TGTGCCAGCAGCTTATTCACCGACAGATCGAACACTGAAGCTTTCTTT.

This chain joins TRBV12-5 and TRBJ2-7, with a weak D call TRBD2 (5 bases). From germline, CDR1 is LGHNT and CDR2 FRNRAP. CDR3 length: 16 amino acids. V was cut by 4 bases and J by 0 bases, with 16 bases left in between. The CDR3: CASGSRGLSSSYEQYF. Written as DNA, the CDR3 is TGTGCTAGTGGTTCCCGAGGACTCTCTAGCTCCTACGAGCAGTACTTC.

This clone was detected once. The chain recombines TRBV11-3 with TRBJ2-2; weak D call: TRBD2 (6 bases). Germline CDR1 is SGHNT and CDR2 is YENEEA. The CDR3 runs 15 residues. Trimming removed 5 bases from V and 6 bases from J, with 16 bases in between. The CDR3 sequence is CASSTRFPGAGELFF. The CDR3 DNA is TGTGCCAGCAGCACCCGTTTCCCGGGAGCCGGGGAGCTGTTTTTT.

CDR3 sequence (DNA): TGTGCCAGCAGCTTAGGTCCTGGCGCCAATCAGCCCCAGCATTTT. This codes for CASSLGPGANQPQHF. The chain links TRBV7-9 to TRBJ1-5; D remains ambiguous. CDR3 length equals 15 residues. Germline V gene data show CDR1 as SEHNR and CDR2 as FQNEAQ (reference sequence). Between the trimmed V and J ends, which lost 1 base and 3 bases, there was a span of 10 bases.

This chain links TRBV28 with TRBJ2-3; 10 nucleotides line up with TRBD2. J was trimmed by 6 bases and V by 4 bases; bases with no gene match: 7. The CDR3 extends over 15 amino acids. The germline V gene has CDR1 MDHEN and CDR2 SYDVKM. The CDR3 protein is CASSSIAGGGDTQYF. CDR3 bases: TGTGCCAGCAGTTCCATAGCGGGGGGAGGGGATACGCAGTATTTT.